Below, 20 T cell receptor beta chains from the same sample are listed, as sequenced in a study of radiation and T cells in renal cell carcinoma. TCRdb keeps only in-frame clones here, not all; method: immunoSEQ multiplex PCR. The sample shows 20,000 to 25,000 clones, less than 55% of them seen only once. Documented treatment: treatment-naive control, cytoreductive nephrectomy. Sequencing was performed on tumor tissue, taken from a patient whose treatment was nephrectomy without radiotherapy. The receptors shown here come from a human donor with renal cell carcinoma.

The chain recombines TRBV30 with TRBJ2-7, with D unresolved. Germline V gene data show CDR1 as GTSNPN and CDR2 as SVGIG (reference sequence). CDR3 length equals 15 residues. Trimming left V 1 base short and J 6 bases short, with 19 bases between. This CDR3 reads CAWSETSSLFSEQYF. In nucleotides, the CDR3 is TGTGCCTGGAGTGAAACCTCCTCTCTATTTAGCGAGCAGTACTTC.

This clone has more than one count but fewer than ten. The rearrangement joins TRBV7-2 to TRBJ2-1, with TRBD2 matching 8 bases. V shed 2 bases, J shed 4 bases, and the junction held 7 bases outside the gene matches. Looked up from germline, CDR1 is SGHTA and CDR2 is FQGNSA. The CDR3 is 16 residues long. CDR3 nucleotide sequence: TGTGCCAGCAGCTTAATGCGCGGGGGGTCGTACAATGAGCAGTTCTTC. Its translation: CASSLMRGGSYNEQFF.

The CDR3 nucleotides read TGTGCCAGCAGCTTAGGTCAGTCCGGGCGGAATTCACCCCTCCACTTT. Its protein is CASSLGQSGRNSPLHF. The chain couples TRBV7-2 to TRBJ1-6; no reliable D call. V dropped 1 base and J dropped 7 bases, with 14 bases sitting between them. The CDR3 length is 16 residues. Germline CDR1 SGHTA, CDR2 FQGNSA. The entire variable domain, with the rest obtained from reference TRBV7-2 and TRBJ1-6, is as follows: GAGVSQSPSNKVTEKGKDVELRCDPISGHTALYWYRQSLGQGLEFLIYFQGNSAPDKSGLPSDRFSAERTGGSVSTLTIQRTQQEDSAVYLCASSLGQSGRNSPLHFGNGTRLTVT.

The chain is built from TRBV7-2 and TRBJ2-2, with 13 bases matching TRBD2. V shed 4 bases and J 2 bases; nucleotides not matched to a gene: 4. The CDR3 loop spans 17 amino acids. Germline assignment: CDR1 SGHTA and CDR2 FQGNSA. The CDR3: CASSSTSGGVNTGELFF. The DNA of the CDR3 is TGTGCCAGCAGCTCCACTAGCGGGGGGGTAAACACCGGGGAGCTGTTTTTT. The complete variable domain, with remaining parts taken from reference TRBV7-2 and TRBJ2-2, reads GAGVSQSPSNKVTEKGKDVELRCDPISGHTALYWYRQSLGQGLEFLIYFQGNSAPDKSGLPSDRFSAERTGGSVSTLTIQRTQQEDSAVYLCASSSTSGGVNTGELFFGEGSRLTVL.

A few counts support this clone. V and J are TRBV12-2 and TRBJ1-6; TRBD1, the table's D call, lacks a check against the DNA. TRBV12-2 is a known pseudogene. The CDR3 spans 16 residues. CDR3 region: CASRPSTGFHNSPLHF. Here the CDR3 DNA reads TGTGCAAGTCGCCCTTCGACAGGGTTCCATAATTCACCCCTCCACTTT.

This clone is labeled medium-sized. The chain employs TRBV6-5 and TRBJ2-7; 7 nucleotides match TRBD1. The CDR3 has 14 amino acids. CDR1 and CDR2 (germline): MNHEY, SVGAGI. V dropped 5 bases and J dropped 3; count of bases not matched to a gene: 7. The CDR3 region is CASSPQTGNYEQYF. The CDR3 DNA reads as TGTGCCAGCAGTCCGCAGACAGGGAACTACGAGCAGTACTTC.

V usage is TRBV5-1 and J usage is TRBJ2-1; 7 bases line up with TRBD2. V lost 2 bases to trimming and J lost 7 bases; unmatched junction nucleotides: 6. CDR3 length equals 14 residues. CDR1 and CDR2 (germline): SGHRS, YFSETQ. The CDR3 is CASSLPGGGNEQFF. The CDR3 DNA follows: TGCGCCAGCAGCTTACCGGGGGGTGGTAATGAGCAGTTCTTC.

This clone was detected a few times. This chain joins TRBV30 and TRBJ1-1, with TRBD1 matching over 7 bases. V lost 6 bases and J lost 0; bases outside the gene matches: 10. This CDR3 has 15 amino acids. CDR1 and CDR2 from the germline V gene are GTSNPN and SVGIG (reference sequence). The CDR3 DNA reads TGTGCCTGCACTTGGACAGGTGGAATGAACACTGAAGCTTTCTTT. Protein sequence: CACTWTGGMNTEAFF. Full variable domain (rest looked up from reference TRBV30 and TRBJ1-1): SQTIHQWPATLVQPVGSPLSLECTVEGTSNPNLYWYRQAAGRGLQLLFYSVGIGQISSEVPQNLSASRPQDRQFILSSKKLLLSDSGFYLCACTWTGGMNTEAFFGQGTRLTVV.

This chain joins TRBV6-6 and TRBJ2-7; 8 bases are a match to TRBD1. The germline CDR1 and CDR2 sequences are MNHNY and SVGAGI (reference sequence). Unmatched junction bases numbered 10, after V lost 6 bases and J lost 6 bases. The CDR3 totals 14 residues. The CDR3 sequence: CASSHRTGTGEQYF. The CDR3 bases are TGTGCCAGCAGCCACCGGACAGGGACTGGCGAGCAGTACTTC.

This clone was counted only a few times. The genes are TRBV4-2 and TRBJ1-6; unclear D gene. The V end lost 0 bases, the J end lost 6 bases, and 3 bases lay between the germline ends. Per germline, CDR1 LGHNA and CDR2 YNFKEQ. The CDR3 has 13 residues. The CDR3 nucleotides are TGTGCCAGCAGCCAAGATCCTAATTCACCCCTCCACTTT. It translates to CASSQDPNSPLHF.

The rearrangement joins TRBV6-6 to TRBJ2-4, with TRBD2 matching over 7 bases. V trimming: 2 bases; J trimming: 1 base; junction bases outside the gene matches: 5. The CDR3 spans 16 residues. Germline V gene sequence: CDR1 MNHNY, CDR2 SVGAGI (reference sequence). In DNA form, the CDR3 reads TGTGCCAGCAGTTACGGGGGGGATCTCGCCAAAAACATTCAGTACTTC. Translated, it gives CASSYGGDLAKNIQYF.

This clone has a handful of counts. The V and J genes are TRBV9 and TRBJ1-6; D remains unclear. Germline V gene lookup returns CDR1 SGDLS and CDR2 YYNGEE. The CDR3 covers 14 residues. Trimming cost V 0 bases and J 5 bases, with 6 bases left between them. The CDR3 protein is CASSVGLDNSPLHF. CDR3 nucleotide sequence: TGTGCCAGCAGCGTAGGGCTGGATAATTCACCCCTCCACTTT.

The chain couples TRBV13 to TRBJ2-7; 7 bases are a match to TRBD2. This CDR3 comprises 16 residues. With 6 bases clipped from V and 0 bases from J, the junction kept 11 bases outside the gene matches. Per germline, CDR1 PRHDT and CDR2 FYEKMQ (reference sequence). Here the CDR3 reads CASSYRTGGSSYEQYF. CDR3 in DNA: TGTGCCAGCAGTTACCGGACGGGGGGAAGCTCCTACGAGCAGTACTTC.

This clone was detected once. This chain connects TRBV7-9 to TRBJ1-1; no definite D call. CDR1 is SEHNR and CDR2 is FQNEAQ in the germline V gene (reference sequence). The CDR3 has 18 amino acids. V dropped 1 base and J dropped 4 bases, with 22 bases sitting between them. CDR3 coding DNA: TGTGCCAGCAGCTTAGTAGGCCGCGGTCCGGAAAAAGGCACTGAAGCTTTCTTT. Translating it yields CASSLVGRGPEKGTEAFF.

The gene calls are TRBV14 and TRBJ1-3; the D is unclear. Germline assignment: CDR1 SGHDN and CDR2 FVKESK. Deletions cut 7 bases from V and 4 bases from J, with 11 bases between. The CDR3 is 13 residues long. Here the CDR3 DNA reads TGTGCCAGCAATACCGGGCCCGGAAACACCATATATTTT. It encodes CASNTGPGNTIYF.

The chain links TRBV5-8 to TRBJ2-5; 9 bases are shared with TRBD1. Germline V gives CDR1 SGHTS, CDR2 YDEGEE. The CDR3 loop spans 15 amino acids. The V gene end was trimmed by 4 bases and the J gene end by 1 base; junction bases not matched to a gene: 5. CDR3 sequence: CASSPGQGIQETQYF. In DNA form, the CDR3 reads TGTGCCAGCAGCCCTGGACAGGGGATCCAAGAGACCCAGTACTTC.

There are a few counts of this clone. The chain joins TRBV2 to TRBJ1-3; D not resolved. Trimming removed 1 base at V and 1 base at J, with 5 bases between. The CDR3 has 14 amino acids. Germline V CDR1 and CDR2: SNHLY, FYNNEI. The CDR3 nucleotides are TGTGCCAGCAGTGAAGGTCGTTCTGGAAACACCATATATTTT. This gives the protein CASSEGRSGNTIYF.

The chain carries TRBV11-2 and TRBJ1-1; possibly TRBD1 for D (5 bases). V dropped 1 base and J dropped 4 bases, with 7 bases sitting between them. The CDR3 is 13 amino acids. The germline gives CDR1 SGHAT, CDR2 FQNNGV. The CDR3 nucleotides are TGTGCCAGCAGCTTAGGGGGGACCACTGAAGCTTTCTTT. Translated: CASSLGGTTEAFF.

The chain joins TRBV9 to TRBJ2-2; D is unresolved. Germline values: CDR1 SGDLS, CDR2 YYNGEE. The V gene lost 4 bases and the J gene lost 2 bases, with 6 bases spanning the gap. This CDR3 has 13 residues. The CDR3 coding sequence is TGTGCCAGCAGCACTCTAAACACCGGGGAGCTGTTTTTT. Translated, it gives CASSTLNTGELFF.

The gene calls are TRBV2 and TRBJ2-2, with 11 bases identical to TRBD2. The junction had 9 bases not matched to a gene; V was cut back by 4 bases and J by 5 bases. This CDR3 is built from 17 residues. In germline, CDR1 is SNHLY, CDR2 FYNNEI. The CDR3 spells CASSVSGGAGKTGELFF. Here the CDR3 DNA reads TGTGCCAGCAGTGTTAGCGGGGGGGCCGGGAAGACCGGGGAGCTGTTTTTT.